The clone carrying this T cell receptor beta chain was seen only once. Antigen unknown. CFSE-dim autoproliferating and CFSE-high non-proliferating T cells from unstimulated culture were sequenced separately. Replicate wells were pooled after six to eight days of stimulus-free culture of some 55 million CFSE-labeled PBMCs. CFSE at about 0.5 uM labeled the PBMCs, which were then cultured unstimulated. These data come from a study of memory B cells and T cells in multiple sclerosis. Study outcomes and limitations: Clone-set sizes differed between compartments, so shared clonotype counts needed normalization.

V lost 2 bases to trimming and J lost 4 bases; unmatched junction nucleotides: 7. CDR3 length: 16 residues. Germline lookup yields CDR1 SGHRS and CDR2 YFSETQ. Clones were read by immunoSEQ multiplex PCR, and TCRdb kept only the in-frame ones, dropping some. Among under 50,000 clones listed, almost 85% were seen once. The sample comprised PBMCs from blood kept in culture. The receptor comes from a human donor with multiple sclerosis. This chain links TRBV5-1 with TRBJ2-3; 10 bases fit TRBD2. The DNA of the CDR3 is TGCGCCAGCAGCTTCTTAGTAGCGGGGGGCCCAGATACGCAGTATTTT. It specifies CASSFLVAGGPDTQYF.